This TCR beta chain was captured by sequencing in a study of naive and memory T cell subsets. Study-level findings and limits: The power law exponent of TCR abundance differed between naive and memory cells. Possibly reflecting memory cells re-expressing CD45RA, a few larger clonotypes occurred in naive repertoires, especially CD8. RNA-based TCR counts may shift with T cell activation and differentiation.

Separate alpha and beta amplification began at the second PCR step. Sequential positive selection took CD4 T cells first, then CD8 T cells. Two oligonucleotides, mixed equimolar, formed the beta constant-region primer covering TRBC1 and TRBC2. Ligated cDNA was amplified by four rounds of PCR with nested alpha and beta constant-region primers and SP2. TCRdb analysed the UMI-ligation and nested PCR reads with MiXCR anew, one entry per CDR3 protein. This table has 98,000 or so distinct CDR3 sequences, over 9% appearing once. The ends lost 6 bases at V and 0 bases at J; junction bases unmatched: 4. The CDR3 is 14 amino acids. Germline CDR1 is DFQATT and CDR2 is SNEGSKA (reference sequence). About this clonotype itself: What it binds is unknown.

The rearrangement links TRBV20-1 to TRBJ1-5, with TRBD1 matching 8 bases. The sequencing input was naive CD4+ T cells from blood. The sequence came from a human donor in good health. The CDR3 loop is CSAHDRGSNQPQHF. The CDR3 DNA is TGCAGTGCCCATGACAGGGGTAGCAATCAGCCCCAGCATTTT.